This passage covers 7 T cell receptor beta chains from one sample sequenced in a study of beta chain features in type 1 diabetes. Investigators reverse transcribed all isolated RNA, so they sequenced expressed TCRB transcripts. Assay: immunoSEQ multiplex PCR; the TCRdb copy retains only in-frame clones and omits some. Here the sample spans fewer than 400,000 clones, 8% being singletons. Sequencing was done on a sample of central memory CD4+ T cells from blood. These receptors were obtained from a woman aged 18-30 years in good health.

In the case of this clone: Other nucleotide sequences from this sample produce the same CDR3. The chain joins TRBV5-1 to TRBJ2-3; maybe TRBD1 (5 bases). Germline CDR1 and CDR2: SGHRS and YFSETQ. V gave up 1 base and J gave up 0 bases, with 6 bases separating them. The CDR3 contains 14 residues. Here the CDR3 reads CASSLQGSTDTQYF. Here the CDR3 DNA reads TGCGCCAGCAGCTTGCAGGGAAGCACAGATACGCAGTATTTT.

The chain links TRBV25-1 to TRBJ2-7; no reliable D call. In germline, CDR1 is MGHDK, CDR2 SYGVNS. V lost 4 bases and J 7 bases, leaving 11 bases between the germline ends. The CDR3 extends over 12 amino acids. The CDR3 here is CASSGDGLEQYF. In nucleotides, the CDR3 is TGTGCCAGCAGTGGAGACGGTTTGGAGCAGTACTTC.

This clone was seen a few times. The CDR3 bases are TGCGCCAGCAGCCCTGACCCACCGGGACAGAGTTACAATGAGCAGTTCTTC. This sequence encodes CASSPDPPGQSYNEQFF. The genes are TRBV5-1 and TRBJ2-1, with TRBD1 matching 7 bases. Trimming removed 4 bases from V and 4 bases from J; junction bases left unmatched: 14. The CDR3 has 17 amino acids. CDR1 and CDR2 (germline): SGHRS, YFSETQ.

This clone appeared a few times. The J gene is TRBJ2-1, the V gene TRBV6-6, with 9 nucleotides matching TRBD2. V dropped 6 bases and J dropped 7; count of bases not matched to a gene: 10. The CDR3 length is 15 residues. Germline V gene sequence: CDR1 MNHNY, CDR2 SVGAGI (reference sequence). The CDR3: CASSLASGMLNEQFF. DNA for the CDR3: TGTGCCAGCAGCCTTGCTAGCGGGATGCTGAATGAGCAGTTCTTC.

J is TRBJ1-4 and V is TRBV6-5, with D hard to call. This CDR3 has 13 residues. Trimming cost V 0 bases and J 5 bases, with 4 bases left between them. Germline CDR1 and CDR2: MNHEY and SVGAGI. The CDR3 is CASSYSNNEKLFF. CDR3 coding DNA: TGTGCCAGCAGTTACTCGAACAATGAAAAACTGTTTTTT.

The sample holds a few counts of this clone. The chain is built from TRBV28 and TRBJ1-2; no clear D. CDR3 length: 13 amino acids. Germline-derived CDR1 and CDR2 are MDHEN and SYDVKM. With 5 bases removed from V and 5 bases from J, the gap between germline ends came to 12 bases. The CDR3 region is CASSPPTEYGYTF. CDR3 nucleotide sequence: TGTGCCAGCAGTCCCCCAACTGAGTATGGCTACACCTTC.

V is TRBV7-2 and J is TRBJ1-2, with a possible D match to TRBD1 (6 bases). In germline, CDR1 is SGHTA, CDR2 FQGNSA. The CDR3 has 15 residues. With 1 base removed from V and 4 bases from J, the gap between germline ends came to 13 bases. CDR3 in DNA: TGTGCCAGCAGCTTAGACCTACAGGGAACCTATGGCTACACCTTC. This gives the protein CASSLDLQGTYGYTF.